The 31 T cell receptor beta chains in this list originate from one sample, sequenced in a study of patients and donors after allogeneic stem cell transplantation. Each CDR3 protein gets one entry after TCRdb re-called the RT-PCR reads with MiXCR. This table holds 85,000 to 90,000 distinct CDR3 sequences, roughly 48% found once. The sample comprised blood, either unsorted or a sorted T cell fraction (not recorded which). Receptors were obtained from a human donor who was either an allogeneic HSCT recipient or a stem cell or donor lymphocyte infusion donor (not recorded which). It is not recorded whose cells these are; they may come from a transplant donor.

This clonotype was detected only once. V is TRBV27 and J is TRBJ2-7; 11 bases agree with TRBD2. CDR1 is MNHEY and CDR2 is SMNVEV in the germline V gene (reference sequence). The ends lost 3 bases at V and 4 bases at J; junction bases unmatched: 5. The CDR3 contains 15 residues. Here the CDR3 DNA reads TGTGCCAGCAGTTTCACCACTAGCGGGAGATACGAGCAGTACTTC. Protein product: CASSFTTSGRYEQYF.

This clonotype was observed a handful of times. V gene TRBV28 combines with J gene TRBJ1-6; the D is unclear. Germline CDR1 is MDHEN and CDR2 is SYDVKM. The CDR3 sequence is 13 residues long. V was cut by 3 bases and J by 10 bases, with 10 bases left in between. As DNA, the CDR3 is TGTGCCAGCAGTTTTCCCAGCCCATCACCCCTCCACTTT. This gives the protein CASSFPSPSPLHF.

The chain combines TRBV20-1 with TRBJ1-2; D may be TRBD1 (6 bases). The length of the CDR3 is 12 residues. Trimming took off 6 bases at V and 7 bases at J, with 15 bases between the two ends. Germline values: CDR1 DFQATT, CDR2 SNEGSKA (reference sequence). In DNA form, the CDR3 reads TGCAGTGCCGATAAGACAGGCTCTGGCTACACCTTC. It is translated as CSADKTGSGYTF.

This clonotype was seen a few times. The chain links TRBV7-9 to TRBJ1-2; D remains unclear. Germline V gene data show CDR1 as SEHNR and CDR2 as FQNEAQ (reference sequence). V was pared by 1 base and J by 4 bases, with 10 bases between. CDR3 length: 14 amino acids. For the CDR3, the DNA is TGTGCCAGCAGCTTAGAAACCGGGAGCTATGGCTACACCTTC. It codes for CASSLETGSYGYTF.

V is TRBV20-1 and J is TRBJ2-1; 7 nucleotides line up with TRBD2. Germline lookup yields CDR1 DFQATT and CDR2 SNEGSKA (reference sequence). Trimming cost V 0 bases and J 5 bases; bases outside gene matches: 4. The CDR3 consists of 14 residues. CDR3 in amino acids: CSARDPRGNNEQFF. The CDR3 bases are TGCAGTGCTAGAGATCCGCGGGGGAACAATGAGCAGTTCTTC.

The chain employs TRBV4-3 and TRBJ2-3; maybe TRBD2 (5 bases). The CDR3 contains 15 residues. The germline V and J ends were trimmed by 4 bases and 1 base, with 12 bases remaining between them. Germline V gene lookup returns CDR1 LGHNA and CDR2 YSLEER. CDR3 amino acids: CASSPGVLGTDTQYF. The CDR3 bases are TGCGCCAGCAGCCCCGGGGTCCTGGGCACAGATACGCAGTATTTT.

This clonotype was seen a handful of times. The CDR3 is CSAAPGQGPTNEKLFF. In nucleotides, the CDR3 is TGCAGCGCCGCCCCGGGACAGGGGCCAACTAATGAAAAACTGTTTTTT. The J gene is TRBJ1-4, the V gene TRBV29-1; 10 nucleotides match TRBD1. The V segment lost 7 bases and the J segment 0 bases; nucleotides outside the gene matches: 8. Looked up from germline, CDR1 is SQVTM and CDR2 is ANQGSEA. The CDR3 runs to 16 residues.

This clonotype came up a few times. CDR3 protein: CSARVAGAPNQPQHF. DNA for the CDR3: TGCAGTGCTAGAGTGGCAGGGGCGCCCAATCAGCCCCAGCATTTT. This rearrangement joins TRBV20-1 to TRBJ1-5; D is perhaps TRBD1 (6 bases). Germline V gives CDR1 DFQATT, CDR2 SNEGSKA (reference sequence). The length of the CDR3 is 15 residues. Trimming took 1 base from V and 3 from J, leaving 13 bases between them.

This clonotype was seen a few times. The chain has TRBV28 and TRBJ1-1, with D unclear. Germline CDR1 reads MDHEN; CDR2 reads SYDVKM. The V end lost 8 bases, the J end lost 4 bases, and 14 bases lay between the germline ends. CDR3 size: 13 residues. The CDR3 DNA is TGTGCCAGCGTCGTTGGAAAGGGCACTGAAGCTTTCTTT. Translated: CASVVGKGTEAFF.

The chain uses TRBV10-3 and TRBJ2-7; the D gene is possibly TRBD2 (5 bases). The CDR3 runs 13 residues. Germline V gene sequence: CDR1 ENHRY, CDR2 SYGVKD. Trimming left V 6 bases short and J 3 bases short, with 12 bases between. The CDR3 DNA follows: TGTGCCATCAGGGATAGCGCAAACTACGAGCAGTACTTC. This encodes CAIRDSANYEQYF.

This rearrangement joins TRBV29-1 to TRBJ1-3; D is unresolved. The V gene's germline CDR1 is SQVTM and CDR2 ANQGSEA. V gave up 0 bases and J gave up 1 base, with 7 bases separating them. This CDR3 has 14 amino acids. The CDR3 region has the DNA TGCAGCGTTGAAGAGTGGGCGTCTGGAAACACCATATATTTT. Amino acid sequence: CSVEEWASGNTIYF.

This chain joins TRBV10-3 and TRBJ1-2, with 7 bases aligning to TRBD1. J was trimmed by 8 bases and V by 2 bases; bases with no gene match: 14. This CDR3 has 16 amino acids. The germline CDR1 and CDR2 sequences are ENHRY and SYGVKD. As DNA, the CDR3 is TGTGCCATCAGTGAGCTCCGGGACAGCCCCCGGGAAGGCTACACCTTC. Its translation: CAISELRDSPREGYTF.

In DNA, the CDR3 is TGTGCCAGCAGTTACTCGCGTCTGGACGGGACCCCAAACTATGGCTACACCTTC. Protein sequence: CASSYSRLDGTPNYGYTF. This chain uses TRBV6-2 or TRBV6-3 with TRBJ1-2, with D tentatively TRBD1 (5 bases). This CDR3 is built from 18 residues. V was shortened by 0 bases and J by 2 bases, with 19 bases between the two germline ends. Germline values: CDR1 MNHEY, CDR2 SVGEGT.

This sequence joins TRBV20-1 and TRBJ2-1, with a tentative D call TRBD1 (6 bases). The germline V and J ends were trimmed by 1 base and 5 bases, with 15 bases remaining between them. This CDR3 is built from 15 residues. Germline V CDR1 and CDR2: DFQATT, SNEGSKA (reference sequence). CDR3 sequence: CSARAQLDRHNEQFF. In DNA, the CDR3 is TGCAGTGCTAGAGCGCAGTTGGACAGACACAATGAGCAGTTCTTC.

Only a few counts were recorded for this clonotype. This sequence joins TRBV29-1 and TRBJ1-1; a possible D gene is TRBD1 (6 bases). Per the germline V gene, CDR1 is SQVTM and CDR2 is ANQGSEA. The CDR3 consists of 13 residues. Trimming removed 7 bases from V and 3 bases from J, with 15 bases in between. CDR3 sequence: CSAGGPFDTEAFF. CDR3 nucleotide sequence: TGCAGCGCTGGGGGCCCCTTTGACACTGAAGCTTTCTTT. The whole variable domain, remainder taken from reference TRBV29-1 and TRBJ1-1, is SAVISQKPSRDICQRGTSLTIQCQVDSQVTMMFWYRQQPGQSLTLIATANQGSEATYESGFVIDKFPISRPNLTFSTLTVSNMSPEDSSIYLCSAGGPFDTEAFFGQGTRLTVV.

CDR3 amino acids: CASSFSNAGYTF. The CDR3 DNA reads as TGCGCCAGCAGCTTTAGTAACGCCGGCTACACCTTC. J is TRBJ1-2 and V is TRBV5-1; D remains unclear. CDR1 is SGHRS and CDR2 is YFSETQ in the germline V gene. The CDR3 covers 12 residues. V was shortened by 2 bases and J by 8 bases, with 10 bases between the two germline ends.

The V gene is TRBV5-8, the J gene TRBJ1-5; D is undetermined. In germline, CDR1 is SGHTS, CDR2 YDEGEE. V lost 2 bases, J lost 6 bases, and 3 bases lay in between. This CDR3 has 11 amino acids. The CDR3 is CASSFSQPQHF. CDR3 nucleotides: TGTGCCAGCAGCTTCTCTCAGCCCCAGCATTTT.

The V gene is TRBV5-5, the J gene TRBJ1-1; D is uncertain. Germline CDR1 is SGHKS and CDR2 is YYEKEE (reference sequence). The CDR3 runs 15 residues. The V end was cut by 0 bases, the J end by 0 bases, with 9 bases between. The CDR3 loop reads CASSLVHLMNTEAFF. The CDR3 region has the DNA TGTGCCAGCAGCTTGGTACACCTCATGAACACTGAAGCTTTCTTT. Filled out from reference TRBV5-5 and TRBJ1-1, the complete variable domain reads DAGVTQSPTHLIKTRGQQVTLRCSPISGHKSVSWYQQVLGQGPQFIFQYYEKEERGRGNFPDRFSARQFPNYSSELNVNALLLGDSALYLCASSLVHLMNTEAFFGQGTRLTVV.

This clonotype has just a few counts. V is TRBV12-3 or TRBV12-4 and J is TRBJ1-1, with D possibly TRBD1 on 5 matching bases. The CDR3 has 13 residues. V was clipped by 5 bases and J by 4 bases, with 11 bases between them. The CDR3: CASSGTSSTEAFF. CDR3 nucleotide sequence: TGTGCCAGCAGTGGGACTTCGAGCACTGAAGCTTTCTTT.

The rearrangement joins TRBV20-1 to TRBJ2-1; a weak D match, TRBD2 (6 bases). CDR3 size: 11 residues. V shed 1 base and J shed 8 bases, with 6 bases lying between them. Per the germline V gene, CDR1 is DFQATT and CDR2 is SNEGSKA (reference sequence). The CDR3 loop is CSARGGDEQFF. The CDR3 DNA reads TGCAGTGCTAGAGGCGGGGATGAGCAGTTCTTC.

This clonotype was found a few times. The chain recombines TRBV27 with TRBJ1-1; tentatively, D is TRBD1 (6 bases). The CDR3 consists of 14 residues. The germline V gene has CDR1 MNHEY and CDR2 SMNVEV (reference sequence). The V gene lost 5 bases and the J gene lost 2 bases, with 12 bases spanning the gap. The CDR3 nucleotides are TGTGCCAGCAGTCAGGGGTTTCTCAACACTGAAGCTTTCTTT. Its translation is CASSQGFLNTEAFF.

The chain has TRBV9 and TRBJ2-1; D is unresolved. In germline, CDR1 is SGDLS, CDR2 YYNGEE. CDR3 length equals 14 residues. Trimming took off 3 bases at V and 1 base at J, with 8 bases between the two ends. CDR3 in DNA: TGTGCCAGCAGCGGCGGACGGTCCTACAATGAGCAGTTCTTC. Translating it yields CASSGGRSYNEQFF.

This chain links TRBV20-1 with TRBJ1-4; D might be TRBD1 (6 bases). The germline CDR1 and CDR2 sequences are DFQATT and SNEGSKA (reference sequence). CDR3 length: 12 amino acids. V was cut by 3 bases and J by 8 bases, with 10 bases left in between. The CDR3 region is CSASGGGEKLFF. CDR3 DNA: TGCAGTGCTAGTGGTGGGGGCGAAAAACTGTTTTTT.

V usage is TRBV28 and J usage is TRBJ1-6; no clear D. The CDR3 has 13 amino acids. Germline CDR1 reads MDHEN; CDR2 reads SYDVKM. Trimming took 6 bases from V and 5 from J, leaving 8 bases between them. In DNA form, the CDR3 reads TGTGCCAGCAGCCCCTGGGATAATTCACCCCTCCACTTT. Its protein is CASSPWDNSPLHF.

In this sample, this clonotype turned up a few times. The V call is TRBV4-3, the J call TRBJ1-4; TRBD1 is a possible D gene (6 bases). V dropped 0 bases and J dropped 4 bases, with 9 bases sitting between them. The CDR3 extends over 15 amino acids. Germline values: CDR1 LGHNA, CDR2 YSLEER. The CDR3, as DNA: TGCGCCAGCAGCCAAGAAGGACAGAGTAATGAAAAACTGTTTTTT. Its translation is CASSQEGQSNEKLFF.

This chain connects TRBV9 to TRBJ1-5, with 7 bases identical to TRBD1. Germline trimming cut 3 bases from V and 5 bases from J; bases unmatched to any gene: 2. This CDR3 is 13 amino acids long. Per the germline V gene, CDR1 is SGDLS and CDR2 is YYNGEE. The CDR3 region has the DNA TGTGCCAGCAGCGCACAGGGGTATCAGCCCCAGCATTTT. Translation: CASSAQGYQPQHF. The complete variable domain, with remaining parts taken from reference TRBV9 and TRBJ1-5, reads DSGVTQTPKHLITATGQRVTLRCSPRSGDLSVYWYQQSLDQGLQFLIQYYNGEERAKGNILERFSAQQFPDLHSELNLSSLELGDSALYFCASSAQGYQPQHFGDGTRLSIL.

This clonotype was found a few times. This rearrangement joins TRBV29-1 to TRBJ1-4; 7 bases line up with TRBD1. The CDR3 totals 13 residues. Germline lookup yields CDR1 SQVTM and CDR2 ANQGSEA. V trimming: 7 bases; J trimming: 3 bases; junction bases outside the gene matches: 5. CDR3 nucleotide sequence: TGCAGCGATTCGGACAGGTCTAATGAAAAACTGTTTTTT. Its protein product is CSDSDRSNEKLFF.

This clonotype was observed a handful of times. V gene TRBV4-3 combines with J gene TRBJ1-1; no clear D. CDR3 length equals 14 residues. Trimming left V 4 bases short and J 0 bases short, with 9 bases between. Germline V CDR1 and CDR2: LGHNA, YSLEER. The CDR3 DNA reads TGCGCCAGCAGCCTCGCTTATCTGAACACTGAAGCTTTCTTT. Protein: CASSLAYLNTEAFF.

The rearrangement joins TRBV5-1 to TRBJ1-2; D not certain. Trimming pared 4 bases from V and 3 bases from J, leaving 7 bases between. CDR1 and CDR2 (germline): SGHRS, YFSETQ. CDR3 size: 12 residues. This CDR3 reads CASSRDDYGYTF. The CDR3 coding sequence is TGCGCCAGCAGCCGTGACGACTATGGCTACACCTTC. Drawing the rest from reference TRBV5-1 and TRBJ1-2, the complete variable domain is KAGVTQTPRYLIKTRGQQVTLSCSPISGHRSVSWYQQTPGQGLQFLFEYFSETQRNKGNFPGRFSGRQFSNSRSEMNVSTLELGDSALYLCASSRDDYGYTFGSGTRLTVV.

The genes are TRBV4-2 and TRBJ1-1; possible D gene TRBD1, 5 bases. Per the germline V gene, CDR1 is LGHNA and CDR2 is YNFKEQ. V was trimmed by 5 bases and J by 6 bases, leaving 16 bases between them. The CDR3 has 14 amino acids. The CDR3 DNA sequence: TGTGCCAGCAGCATACGGGCGTCGGGGGCTGAAGCTTTCTTT. Translation gives CASSIRASGAEAFF.

This rearrangement joins TRBV29-1 to TRBJ1-2, with D perhaps TRBD1 (5 bases). V shed 4 bases and J shed 6 bases, with 15 bases lying between them. Germline values: CDR1 SQVTM, CDR2 ANQGSEA. The CDR3 extends over 13 amino acids. CDR3 sequence: CSVGPRDEDGYTF. In nucleotides, the CDR3 is TGCAGCGTTGGGCCCCGGGACGAGGATGGCTACACCTTC.